These T cell receptor beta chains were read from a single sample in a study of T cells in Graves' hyperthyroidism and ophthalmopathy. Each CDR3 protein is one row after TCRdb ran MiXCR on the multiplex PCR reads. This table holds approximately 530,000 distinct CDR3 sequences, around 17% found once. Sample: blood. Every receptor here comes from a woman aged 18-29 years with Graves' hyperthyroidism. Each CDR3 is given without its conserved first and last residue.

v_gene	CDR3aa
TRBV20-1	SARDLGTSGKSSYEQY
TRBV10-3	AIKEPKKETQY
TRBV4-2	ASSQDDRGGNEQF
TRBV9	ASSVSGRASGDTQY
TRBV20-1	SARDMPGQGNSPLH
TRBV7-2	ASGIHGLGREKAF
TRBV9	ASSVGRDEKLF
TRBV4-2	ASSQLTGAYEQY
TRBV19	ASTMGQGLPEAF
TRBV11-2	ASSFAGSYNEQF
TRBV5-1	ASSFSNSVQETQY
TRBV2	ASRLAGSLPGELF
TRBV11-3	ASSLDGQGAHGYGYT
TRBV6-5	ASYSGSLTDTQY
TRBV28	ASSSPGLAGSNEQF
TRBV6-1	ASSRTDEFYGYT
TRBV20-1	SATQGAYQPQH
TRBV27	ASSLLQGYEQY
TRBV12-3/TRBV12-4	ASSLPGTGSVAF
TRBV10-2	ASREWASGYEQY
TRBV7-2	ASSFQGETQY
TRBV3-1	ASSPGTGGRYEQY
TRBV27	ASSFRLAGGYEQY
TRBV20-1	SARVVGISYEQY
TRBV20-1	SASGDRGHQPQH
TRBV5-6	ASSLAAAGARDTQY
TRBV7-2	ASSQRGHPKGYNEQF
TRBV19	AGDRGRETQY
TRBV18	ASSPPQGPDTGELF
TRBV5-4	ASSFLAGPSYEQY
TRBV11-2	ASSSWGEQY
TRBV20-1	SDGTGYGYT
TRBV6-2/TRBV6-3	ASSYTSGIYEQY
TRBV29-1	SVRGMRGLSTDTQY
TRBV5-6	ASSLAGVQNRRATQY
TRBV24-1	ATSDPSSGANVLT
TRBV7-2	ASSTRGGLTYEQY
TRBV7-2	ASSLEGGGELF
TRBV7-2	ASSSILAGGTNEQF
TRBV5-6	ASSVGLAIETQY
TRBV20-1	SAKGGEYTQY
TRBV6-1	ASRQDSYEQY
TRBV29-1	SDQAGTYNEQF
TRBV29-1	SVDGIKRVNTDTQY
TRBV24-1	ATSDSDRGDTEAF
TRBV20-1	SARGGRLVYETQY
TRBV9	ASSVAGGITNEKLF
TRBV4-3	ASSQGTTRGTEAF
TRBV29-1	SVGCGDYPYEQY
TRBV7-9	ASSLSTRSYEQY
TRBV20-1	SARVAGGSGANVLT
TRBV19	ASSTVGEGKSYNEQF
TRBV3-1	ASSQDEGGSGGLSYEQY
TRBV5-4	ASNGGSNHEQF
TRBV2	ASSVARGGNTGELF
TRBV15	ATSLTDGNTIY
TRBV20-1	SARVAEGSYNSPLH
TRBV10-1	ASSESLGGWTEAF
TRBV12-3/TRBV12-4	ASIRTGGTEAF
TRBV30	AWSVDGGELF